This T cell receptor beta chain was sequenced during a study of graft-versus-host responses after intestinal transplantation (dated by TCRdb to the early 2020s). Broadly, across the study: Multivisceral, liver-intestinal, or isolated intestinal transplants were received by the recipients. Every recipient was given anti-thymocyte globulin induction, followed by around three years of maintenance tacrolimus and steroids. Graft-versus-host and host-versus-graft alloreactive T cell clones were tracked in the graft, circulation and bone marrow after intestinal transplantation using bulk TCR-beta CDR3 sequencing. To identify alloreactive clones, pre-transplant mixed lymphocyte reaction products were sequenced and then compared with unstimulated pre-transplant donor and recipient T cells. A cohort of about 25 intestinal transplant recipients, including one retransplant, was enrolled, and 3 patients lacking pretransplant specimens were excluded. Donor T cell macrochimerism was defined as a peak of at least 4% donor T cells among recipient peripheral blood mononuclear cells. Samples from three later patients were sequenced in-house on an Illumina MiSeq with MiXCR processing rather than by the commercial service. Here is what the overall study found, with its caveats: Peak levels of circulating GvH clones were associated with declines in HvG clones early after transplant. GvH clones turned up in recipient bone marrow, with some appearing earlier in ileal mucosa or blood, a pattern consistent with an intestinal mucosal origin. Patients with donor T cell macrochimerism had high GvH to HvG T cell clonal ratios in their allografts. Conclusions were limited by the relatively low number and heterogeneity of intestinal transplant patients.

The library came from the immunoSEQ multiplex PCR assay. In most patients, genomic DNA was isolated using the Qiagen DNeasy Blood and Tissue Kit and sent frozen to Adaptive Biotechnologies for TCR sequencing. Adaptive Biotechnologies carried out high-throughput TCR-beta CDR3 sequencing of genomic DNA for most patients. The paper's processing steps were these. TCR sequencing data were retrieved from Adaptive's ImmunoSEQ software for around 19 patients, whereas a few other patients were processed with MiXCR and VDJtools. To correct CD4 versus CD8 sorting errors, any sequence found in both subsets at a frequency ratio below 5:1 was removed. Because the origin of CDR3 nucleotide sequences shared between donor and recipient could not be assigned, those sequences were removed. To count as alloreactive, a clone needed at least 2-fold expansion over unstimulated cells and a minimum CFSE-low frequency of 0.002% (template counts) or 0.001% (read counts). Clones detected in sequenced pre-transplant spleen, lymph node, or MLR CFSE-low populations of the donor or recipient were defined as mappable. The cumulative frequency of alloreactive clones was calculated as a percentage of all sequences, weighted by copy number. Sourced from immuneACCESS, this table was stored by TCRdb with only in-frame sequences that have V and J called. A share of the clones is absent; for the studies checked, an unresolved V gene accounts for under half, and the remainder has no known explanation. V and J calls and clone size come straight from that table; D and trimming were deduced from the DNA. In all, the sample holds around 120,000 clones, and around nine tenths of those were seen once. 0.15% to 0.2% of the sample is held by the ten biggest clonotypes.

At the junction V is shortened by 3 bases and J by 4 bases, with 15 bases in between. The germline V gene (reference sequence) provides CDR1 LNHDA and CDR2 SQIVND. The cysteine opens and the phenylalanine closes a CDR3 of 15 amino acids. The CDR3 DNA has 45 bases and is translated from base 1. With respect to this clone: This receptor's antigen is unknown. There are no base qualities to consult, and no much larger clone falls within one base.

Sample time point, as interpreted from the label and publication: cells obtained before transplantation from donor or recipient. CD3+CD4+ and CD3+CD8+ populations were FACS-sorted from unstimulated pre-transplant donor and recipient cells taken from spleen or lymph nodes. This receptor chain uses TRBV19 and TRBJ1-2, with a weak D call of TRBD1 (5 bases match). The sample was unstimulated CD4+ T cells sorted from spleen or lymph node cells, taken before intestinal transplant. This receptor was taken from a human donor who received an intestinal transplant. The sequence in DNA is TGTGCCAGTAGTATGAGAGGGGAGGTCGCCTATGGCTACACCTTC. Its product reads: CASSMRGEVAYGYTF.